This TCR beta chain is drawn from a study of cytomegalovirus exposure and HLA in healthy donors. Study-level results: When presence/absence was analysed, sequencing depth was taken to be roughly uniform across donors. Later analysis indicated greater clonal expansion among HLA-associated TCR beta chains than among equally common other chains. A later analysis revealed that TCR association rates differed between HLA loci, peaking at DRB1 and bottoming out at HLA-C. The study carried out a later analysis of TCR beta sequences. It associated some 18,000 of them with specific HLA alleles at a false discovery rate of 0.05.

Note on this clone: Its antigen is as yet unknown.

The primer mix had 60 Vbeta and 13 Jbeta primers. TCRdb keeps only in-frame clones here, not all; method: immunoSEQ multiplex PCR. The ten top clones account for 15% to 17%, within a sample of under 90,000 clones. This clonotype was sampled from a man aged 50 or older in good health and CMV-seropositive. Sequencing used PBMCs.

The DNA for the CDR3 is TGTGCCAGCAGCTTAGCTGGAGCGGGGCCGAGTGAGCAGTTCTTC. Translation: CASSLAGAGPSEQFF. The rearrangement uses TRBV7-9 and TRBJ2-1; 7 bases line up with TRBD2. CDR3 size: 15 residues. After removal of 0 bases from V and 9 bases from J, the junction contained 8 bases not matched to a gene. Germline values: CDR1 SEHNR, CDR2 FQNEAQ (reference sequence).